This entry concerns a single T cell receptor (beta chain). The specificity of this receptor is unknown. No base quality information exists; no much larger clone differs at one position. This sample stems from a study of PD-1 blockade in mismatch repair-deficient tumors (dated by TCRdb to the late 2010s). For the wider study: Between late 2013 and September 2016, 80 to 90 consecutive patients with eleven to twelve mismatch repair-deficient cancer types, all previously treated and progressing, were enrolled in the trial. Tumor-associated T cell clones were tracked in the peripheral blood of patients responding to PD-1 blockade by deep sequencing of TCR CDR3 regions. Results the study describes overall, beyond this receptor: Rapid expansion after pembrolizumab followed by contraction, generally before radiologic responses, was shown by tumor-resident clones, which were often undetectable in blood before treatment.

For every enrolled patient, mismatch repair deficiency was confirmed by either polymerase chain reaction or immunohistochemistry. TCR sequencing was carried out for a few patients who responded to pembrolizumab therapy. Pembrolizumab PD-1 blockade was prospectively tested in advanced mismatch repair-deficient cancers, regardless of tissue of origin, in the phase II trial. Peripheral blood T cell samples were collected serially, before PD-1 blockade began and at several time points afterward. Blood sampling times were expressed in weeks after the first pembrolizumab dose. The CDR3, from cysteine to phenylalanine, totals 15 residues. Only the CDR3 part of the read is kept: 45 bases, read in frame from the first base. CDR1 and CDR2 (MNHEY, SVGAGI) derive from the germline V gene. V trim: 7 bases; J trim: 9 bases; unmatched bases: 8. Library preparation was by the immunoSEQ multiplex PCR assay. As stored in TCRdb, this immuneACCESS dataset retains in-frame rearrangements with V and J assigned. A fraction of the clones does not appear; measured against another copy, unresolved V genes explain less than half of the discrepancy, and the remainder lacks a known reason. The sample includes about 38,000 clones, with 70% to 80% observed a single time. Approximately 22% of the sample is held by the ten biggest clonotypes.

The input for sequencing was peripheral blood, taken 4 weeks after starting pembrolizumab. The rearranged chain carries TRBV6-5 and TRBJ2-1, and 14 junctional nucleotides match TRBD2. The source of this sequence is an adult with mismatch repair-deficient cancer. The CDR3 protein is CASTPPGLAGAEQFF. The DNA reads TGTGCCAGCACTCCCCCGGGACTAGCGGGAGCTGAGCAGTTCTTC.